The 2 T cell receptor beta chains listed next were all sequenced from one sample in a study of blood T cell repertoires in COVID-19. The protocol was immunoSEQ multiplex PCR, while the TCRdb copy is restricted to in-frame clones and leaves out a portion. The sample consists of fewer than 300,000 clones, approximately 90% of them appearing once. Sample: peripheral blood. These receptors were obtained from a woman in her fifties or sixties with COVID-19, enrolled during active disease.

This CDR3 is CASRSGDRGSTEAFF. DNA of the CDR3: TGTGCCAGCAGATCCGGGGACAGGGGGTCCACTGAAGCTTTCTTT. The chain has TRBV6-4 and TRBJ1-1; TRBD1 matches at 11 bases. CDR1 MRHNA and CDR2 SNTAGT come from the germline V gene. J was trimmed by 4 bases and V by 6 bases; bases with no gene match: 7. CDR3 length: 15 amino acids.

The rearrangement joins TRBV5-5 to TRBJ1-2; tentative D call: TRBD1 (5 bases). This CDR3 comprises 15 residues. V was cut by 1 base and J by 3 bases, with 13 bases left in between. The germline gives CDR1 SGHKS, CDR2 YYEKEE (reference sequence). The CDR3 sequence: CASSLKPGMDYGYTF. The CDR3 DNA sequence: TGTGCCAGCAGCTTGAAGCCAGGGATGGACTATGGCTACACCTTC.